This T cell receptor (beta chain) was found in a study of early T cells in non-severe SARS-CoV-2 infection. Germline-derived CDR1 and CDR2 are DFQATT and SNEGSKA (reference sequence). The trim removed 3 bases at V and 6 bases at J, leaving 3 bases unmatched. The CDR3 is 12 residues long. The library protocol tagged individual cDNA molecules with unique molecular identifiers. TCRdb processed the 5' RACE reads anew with MiXCR; each CDR3 protein has one entry. The data show roughly 110,000 distinct CDR3 sequences, over 8.5% seen once. Details on this clonotype: Its cognate antigen is unknown.

Study-wide findings and caveats: Using VDJdb, the matching emphasized anti-spike CD8 responses while missing private and CD4 specificities.

V is TRBV20-1 and J is TRBJ2-3, with 7 bases aligning to TRBD2. Sequenced input: whole blood. The origin of this receptor is an adult who was a healthcare worker with PCR-confirmed SARS-CoV-2 infection or an uninfected control (not recorded which). CDR3 in amino acids: CSASGRSDTQYF. The DNA for the CDR3 is TGCAGTGCTAGCGGGAGGTCGGATACGCAGTATTTT.